This T cell receptor (beta chain) appears in the sequencing data of a study of PD-L1 blockade in urothelial cancer. In the study overall: Samples of blood were analyzed 3 weeks (second dose) and 6 weeks after treatment start. The study recovered a median of 141,255 T cells per blood sample.

Libraries were prepared by immunoSEQ multiplex PCR; TCRdb keeps only in-frame clonotypes and omits some of them. This sample has 35,000 to 45,000 clones, with about 88% found just once. General study results and limits: At the 3-week point, tumor-associated blood clones expanded more in durable-benefit patients. TCR clonality was measured in pretreatment peripheral blood. Clonality below the median predicted better survival.

The trim removed 6 bases at V and 5 bases at J, leaving 2 bases unmatched. There are 14 residues in the CDR3. The germline gives CDR1 ENHRY, CDR2 SYGVKD. Comment on this clone: Its matching antigen is unknown.

V and J are TRBV10-3 and TRBJ2-5, with 14 bases fitting TRBD2. The TCR originated in a woman aged 60-75 years with urothelial cancer. The material sequenced was PBMCs, taken around atezolizumab (anti-PD-L1) treatment. Here the CDR3 reads CAISGTSGSETQYF. The CDR3 DNA reads TGTGCCATCAGCGGGACTAGCGGGAGTGAGACCCAGTACTTC.